The following is a T cell receptor (beta chain) sequence with its context. Its antigen is as yet unknown. Sequencing was performed with immunoSEQ multiplex PCR; in TCRdb, only in-frame clones are kept and a portion is missing. The table records around 20,000 clones, about three quarters of them present only once. This sample was taken from a study of CD4 T cells in relation to SARS-CoV-2 and coronaviruses. CD4+ T cells from unexposed donors were obtained before the COVID-19 pandemic (2011-2018). CD4+ T cells were isolated from the cells after around 9 days of culture. Sequenced input: CD4+ T cells from PBMCs, cultured in vitro. This receptor was identified in a human donor in good health.

CDR3 sequence (DNA): TGTGCCAGCAGCTCAACGCCGGGAACCGGGACCCAGTACTTC. It yields the protein CASSSTPGTGTQYF. V gene TRBV11-2 combines with J gene TRBJ2-5; tentative D call: TRBD2 (5 bases). The germline V gene encodes CDR1 SGHAT and CDR2 FQNNGV. The CDR3 spans 14 residues. The V gene lost 4 bases and the J gene lost 7 bases, with 16 bases spanning the gap.